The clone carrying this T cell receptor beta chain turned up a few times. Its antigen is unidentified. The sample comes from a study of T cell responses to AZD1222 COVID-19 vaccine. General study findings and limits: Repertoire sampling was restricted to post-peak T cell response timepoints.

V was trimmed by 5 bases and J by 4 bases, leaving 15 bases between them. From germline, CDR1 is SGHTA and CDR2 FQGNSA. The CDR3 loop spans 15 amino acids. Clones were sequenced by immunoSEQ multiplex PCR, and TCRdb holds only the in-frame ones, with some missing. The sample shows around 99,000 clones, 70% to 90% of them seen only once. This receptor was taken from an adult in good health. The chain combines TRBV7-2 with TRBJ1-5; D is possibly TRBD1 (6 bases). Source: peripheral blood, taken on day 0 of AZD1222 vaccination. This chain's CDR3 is CASSPQGTVNQPQHF. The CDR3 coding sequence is TGTGCCAGCAGCCCCCAGGGGACGGTTAATCAGCCCCAGCATTTT.